The entry that follows covers one T cell receptor (beta chain) sequence. The sample is drawn from a study of blood T cell repertoires in COVID-19. Trimming took 5 bases from V and 2 from J; bases not matched to a gene: 4. CDR1 and CDR2 from the germline V gene are SGHAT and FQNNGV. This CDR3 region has 14 residues. Repertoires were generated with immunoSEQ multiplex PCR, while TCRdb's copy carries only in-frame clones and drops some. The sample lists about 230,000 clones, roughly 84% seen once, with 7.4% in the top ten. The chain recombines TRBV11-2 with TRBJ2-7; 9 bases are shared with TRBD1. The specimen was peripheral blood. This TCR was recovered from a woman aged 50 to 60 with acute or convalescent COVID-19. The CDR3, as DNA: TGTGCCAGCAGCGACCGACAGGGGGCCTACGAGCAGTACTTC. Translation gives CASSDRQGAYEQYF.